Detailed here is one T cell receptor beta chain. The data belong to a study of metastatic and nonmetastatic thyroid tumors. Across the study: The study looked at repertoires side by side in blood and in tumor or nodule tissue from malignant and benign thyroid patients.

TCRdb re-called clones via MiXCR from the PCR reads. The sample contains 4,400 or so clones, roughly 37% of which appear only once. V shed 5 bases, J shed 5 bases, and the junction held 11 bases outside the gene matches. Germline V gene sequence: CDR1 LGHNT, CDR2 FRNRAP. The CDR3 length is 15 residues. Every patient was untreated before thyroid surgery. The chain carries TRBV12-5 and TRBJ1-1; 7 nucleotides match TRBD1. Input material: adjacent normal tissue. The clonotype originates from a female donor with papillary thyroid cancer or a benign thyroid nodule (not recorded which). Some clones in this sample may be carry-over from other donors' samples. As DNA, the CDR3 is TGTGCTAGTGGTCCCGGAACAGGGGTGGGGACTGAAGCTTTCTTT. This sequence encodes CASGPGTGVGTEAFF.